This entry concerns a single T cell receptor beta chain. These data come from a study of radiation and T cells in renal cell carcinoma. Time point meaning: baseline pretreatment blood. The treatment was: 15 Gy SBRT to primary tumor, nephrectomy 4 weeks later. Germline V gene sequence: CDR1 SGHDT, CDR2 YYEEEE. This CDR3 is 14 amino acids long. The V and J ends lost 0 bases and 4 bases respectively, with 10 bases between them. Produced via immunoSEQ multiplex PCR; TCRdb's table is partial and in-frame only. The sample yields roughly 120,000 clones, roughly 80% seen once. The sequenced sample was blood, obtained from a patient whose treatment included radiotherapy and nephrectomy. The sequence was obtained from a woman aged 55 to 70 with renal cell carcinoma. The chain carries TRBV5-6 and TRBJ1-1; D is ambiguous. CDR3 sequence reads: CASSLAHESTEAFF. CDR3 sequence (DNA): TGTGCCAGCAGCTTGGCCCATGAAAGCACTGAAGCTTTCTTT.